This T cell receptor (beta chain) was profiled in a study of blood T cell repertoires in COVID-19. Across the whole study: Acute-phase and convalescent COVID-19 samples originated in the United States, Italy and Spain. The analysed material was cDNA or gDNA that came from T cells, B-cell-depleted T cells, or PBMCs.

Trimming cost V 5 bases and J 5 bases, with 13 bases left between them. The CDR3 totals 13 residues. Germline CDR1 SGHNT, CDR2 YENEEA. Per the original data handling: For nucleated cells, counts were estimated from reference gene primer amplification. This table comes from immunoSEQ multiplex PCR, and its TCRdb copy is limited to in-frame clones, with some not included. V and J calls plus clone size are reproduced from that table; the DNA served to infer D and trimming. The data show 150,000 or so clones, with nearly 70% seen just once and approximately 2% held by the top ten. The source is a woman between 65 and 79 years old with acute or convalescent COVID-19. The V and J genes are TRBV11-3 and TRBJ2-7; D is unresolved. Specimen: peripheral blood. CDR3 region: CASSLNSYHEQYF. The CDR3 DNA reads as TGTGCCAGCAGCCTAAATAGTTACCACGAGCAGTACTTC.